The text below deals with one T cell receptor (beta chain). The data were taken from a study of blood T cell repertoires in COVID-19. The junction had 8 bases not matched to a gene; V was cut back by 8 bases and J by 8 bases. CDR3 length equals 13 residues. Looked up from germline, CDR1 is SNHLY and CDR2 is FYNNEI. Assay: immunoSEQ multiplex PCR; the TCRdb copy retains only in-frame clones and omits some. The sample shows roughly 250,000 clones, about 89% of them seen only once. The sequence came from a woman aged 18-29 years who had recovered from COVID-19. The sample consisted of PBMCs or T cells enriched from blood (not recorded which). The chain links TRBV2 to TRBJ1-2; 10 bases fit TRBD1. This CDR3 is CASLEDRGQGYTF. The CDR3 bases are TGTGCCAGCTTAGAAGACAGGGGGCAAGGCTACACCTTC.